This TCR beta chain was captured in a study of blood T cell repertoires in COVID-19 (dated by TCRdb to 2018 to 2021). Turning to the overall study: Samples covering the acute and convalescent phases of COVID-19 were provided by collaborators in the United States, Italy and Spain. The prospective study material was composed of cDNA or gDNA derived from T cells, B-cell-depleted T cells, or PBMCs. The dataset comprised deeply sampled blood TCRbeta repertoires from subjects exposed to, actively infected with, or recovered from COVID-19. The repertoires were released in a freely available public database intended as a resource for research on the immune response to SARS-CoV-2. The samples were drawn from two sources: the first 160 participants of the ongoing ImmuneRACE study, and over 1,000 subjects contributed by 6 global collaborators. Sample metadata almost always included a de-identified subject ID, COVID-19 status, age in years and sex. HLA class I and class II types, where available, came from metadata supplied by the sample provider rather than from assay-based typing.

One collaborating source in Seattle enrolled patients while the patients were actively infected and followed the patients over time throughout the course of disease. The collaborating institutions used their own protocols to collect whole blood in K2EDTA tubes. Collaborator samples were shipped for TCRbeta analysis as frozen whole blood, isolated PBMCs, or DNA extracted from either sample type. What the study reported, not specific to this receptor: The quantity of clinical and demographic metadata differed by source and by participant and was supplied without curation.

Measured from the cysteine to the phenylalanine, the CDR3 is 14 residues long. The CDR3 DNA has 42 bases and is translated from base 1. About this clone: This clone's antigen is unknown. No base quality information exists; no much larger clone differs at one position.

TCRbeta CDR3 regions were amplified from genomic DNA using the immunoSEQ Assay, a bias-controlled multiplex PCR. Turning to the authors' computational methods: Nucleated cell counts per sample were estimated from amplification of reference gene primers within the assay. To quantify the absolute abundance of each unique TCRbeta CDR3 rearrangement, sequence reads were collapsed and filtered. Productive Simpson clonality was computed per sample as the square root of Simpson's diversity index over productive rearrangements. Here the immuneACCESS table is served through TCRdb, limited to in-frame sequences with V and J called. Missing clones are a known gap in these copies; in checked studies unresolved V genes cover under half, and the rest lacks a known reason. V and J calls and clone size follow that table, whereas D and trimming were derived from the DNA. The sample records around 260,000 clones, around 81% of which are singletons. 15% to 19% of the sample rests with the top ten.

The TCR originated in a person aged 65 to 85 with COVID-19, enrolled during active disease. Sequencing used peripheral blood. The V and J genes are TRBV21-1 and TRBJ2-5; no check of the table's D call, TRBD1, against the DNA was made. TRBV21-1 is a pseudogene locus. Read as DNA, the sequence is TGTGCCAGGATTAAGAGGACAGACCAAGAGACCCAGTACTTC. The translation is CARIKRTDQETQYF.